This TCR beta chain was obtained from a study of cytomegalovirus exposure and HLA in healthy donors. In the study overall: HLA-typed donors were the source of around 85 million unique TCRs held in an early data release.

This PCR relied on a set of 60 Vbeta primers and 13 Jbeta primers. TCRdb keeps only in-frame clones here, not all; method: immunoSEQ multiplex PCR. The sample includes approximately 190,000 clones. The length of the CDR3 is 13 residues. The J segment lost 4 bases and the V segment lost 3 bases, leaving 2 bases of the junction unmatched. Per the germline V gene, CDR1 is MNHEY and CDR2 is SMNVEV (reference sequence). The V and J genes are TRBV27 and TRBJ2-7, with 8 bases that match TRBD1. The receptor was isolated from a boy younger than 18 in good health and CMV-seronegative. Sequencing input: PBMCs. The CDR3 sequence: CASSFDRGYEQYF. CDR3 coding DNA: TGTGCCAGCAGTTTCGACAGGGGTTACGAGCAGTACTTC.